The present T cell receptor beta chain was sequenced within a study of cytomegalovirus exposure and HLA in healthy donors. Study outcomes and limitations: First-cohort TCR clusters tended to co-occur in the roughly 120 validation repertoires, a later analysis found.

V shed 5 bases and J 1 base; nucleotides not matched to a gene: 7. In germline, CDR1 is LNHDA, CDR2 SQIVND (reference sequence). This CDR3 has 15 residues. Data came from immunoSEQ multiplex PCR; TCRdb stores just in-frame clones and leaves some out. The table lists some 88,000 clones, roughly 97% of them singletons. On this clone: Its specificity is unknown.

The sample comprised PBMCs. The clonotype originates from a man aged 18 to 29 in good health and CMV-seronegative. The chain employs TRBV19 and TRBJ2-7; 8 positions agree with TRBD1. The DNA for the CDR3 is TGTGCCAGTAGTTTCGGACAGGGAGTTTCCTACGAGCAGTACTTC. It specifies CASSFGQGVSYEQYF.